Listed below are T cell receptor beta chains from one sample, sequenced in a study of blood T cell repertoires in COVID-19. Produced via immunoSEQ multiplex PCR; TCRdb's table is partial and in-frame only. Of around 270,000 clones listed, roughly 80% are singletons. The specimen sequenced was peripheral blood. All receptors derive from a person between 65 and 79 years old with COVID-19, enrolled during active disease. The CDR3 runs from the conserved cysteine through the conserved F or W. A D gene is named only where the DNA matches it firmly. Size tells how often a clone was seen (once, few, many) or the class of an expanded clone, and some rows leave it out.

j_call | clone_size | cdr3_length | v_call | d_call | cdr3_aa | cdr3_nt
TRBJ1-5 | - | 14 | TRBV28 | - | CASSLLQENQPQHF | TGTGCCAGCAGCCTGCTACAGGAGAATCAGCCCCAGCATTTT
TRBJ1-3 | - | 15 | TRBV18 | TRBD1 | CASSPRTGERNTIYF | TGTGCCAGCTCACCACGCACAGGGGAGAGAAACACCATATATTTT
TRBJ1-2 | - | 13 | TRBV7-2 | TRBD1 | CASSLLGQGGYTF | TGTGCCAGCAGCTTATTAGGACAGGGAGGCTACACCTTC
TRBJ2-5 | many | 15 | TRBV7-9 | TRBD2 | CASSLELAMDETQYF | TGTGCCAGCAGCTTAGAACTAGCGATGGATGAGACCCAGTACTTC
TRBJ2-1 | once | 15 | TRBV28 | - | CASSFSWDKYNEQFF | TGTGCCAGCAGTTTTTCATGGGACAAATACAATGAGCAGTTCTTC
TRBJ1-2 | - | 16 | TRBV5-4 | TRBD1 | CASSLGGTALNYGYTF | TGTGCCAGCAGCTTGGGGGGGACAGCACTAAACTATGGCTACACCTTC
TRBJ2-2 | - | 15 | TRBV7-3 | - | CASSLTSPPDGELFF | TGTGCCAGCAGCTTAACTTCCCCCCCAGACGGGGAGCTGTTTTTT
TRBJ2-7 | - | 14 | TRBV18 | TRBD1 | CASSYSGTGYEQYF | TGTGCCAGCTCATACTCCGGGACAGGGTACGAGCAGTACTTC
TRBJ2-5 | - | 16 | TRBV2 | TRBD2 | CASSEALRGGRETQYF | TGTGCCAGCAGTGAAGCGCTCCGGGGGGGCCGGGAGACCCAGTACTTC
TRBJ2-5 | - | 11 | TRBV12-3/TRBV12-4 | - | CASSRGETQYF | TGTGCCAGCAGCCGGGGGGAGACCCAGTACTTC
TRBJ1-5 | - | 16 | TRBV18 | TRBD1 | CASSPRDRGPNQPQHF | TGTGCCAGCTCACCCCGGGACAGGGGGCCCAATCAGCCCCAGCATTTT
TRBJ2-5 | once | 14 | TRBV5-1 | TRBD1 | CASTAGQGRETQYF | TGCGCCAGCACGGCAGGACAGGGTCGGGAGACCCAGTACTTC
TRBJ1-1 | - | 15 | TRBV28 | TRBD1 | CASSFGGGQGSYAFF | TGTGCCAGCAGTTTTGGGGGGGGACAGGGATCGTATGCTTTCTTT
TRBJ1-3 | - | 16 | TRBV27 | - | CASSVLGTSSGNTIYF | TGTGCCAGCAGTGTGCTGGGGACTAGTTCTGGAAACACCATATATTTT
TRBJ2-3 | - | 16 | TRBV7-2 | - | CASSAQSRGDTDTQYF | TGTGCCAGCAGCGCACAATCCAGGGGGGACACAGATACGCAGTATTTT
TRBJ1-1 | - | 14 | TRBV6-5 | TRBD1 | CASSQGARNTEAFF | TGTGCCAGCAGCCAGGGGGCGCGGAACACTGAAGCTTTCTTT
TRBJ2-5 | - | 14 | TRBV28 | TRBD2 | CASKRGGLQETQYF | TGTGCCAGCAAGCGCGGGGGGCTTCAAGAGACCCAGTACTTC
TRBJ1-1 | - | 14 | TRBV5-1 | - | CASRTAGMNTEAFF | TGCGCCAGCCGCACAGCCGGAATGAACACTGAAGCTTTCTTT
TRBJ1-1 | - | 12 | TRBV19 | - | CASSTRQEEAFF | TGTGCCAGTAGTACCCGACAGGAGGAAGCTTTCTTT
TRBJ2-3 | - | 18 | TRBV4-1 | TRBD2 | CASSAPAGGDTTTDTQYF | TGCGCCAGCAGCGCACCAGCGGGAGGAGATACTACTACAGATACGCAGTATTTT
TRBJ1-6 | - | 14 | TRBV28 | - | CASRSPSMNSPLHF | TGTGCCAGCAGGTCCCCCAGTATGAATTCACCCCTCCACTTT
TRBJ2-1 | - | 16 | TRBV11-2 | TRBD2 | CASSLTASGRIGEQFF | TGTGCCAGCAGCTTAACGGCTAGCGGGAGGATAGGTGAGCAGTTCTTC
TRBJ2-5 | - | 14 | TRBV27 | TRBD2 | CASSFGGRVETQYF | TGTGCCAGCAGTTTTGGGGGGAGGGTGGAGACCCAGTACTTC
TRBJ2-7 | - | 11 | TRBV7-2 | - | CASSGRRRQYF | TGTGCCAGCAGCGGCAGGAGGCGGCAGTACTTC
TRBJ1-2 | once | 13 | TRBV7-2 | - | CASSPLRGTGYTF | TGTGCCAGCAGCCCACTCCGAGGAACTGGCTACACCTTC
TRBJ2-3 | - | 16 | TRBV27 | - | CASSLSIGGLPDTQYF | TGTGCCAGCAGTTTATCGATCGGGGGTCTCCCAGATACGCAGTATTTT
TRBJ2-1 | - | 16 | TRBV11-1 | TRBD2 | CASSSGLAGGRDEQFF | TGTGCCAGCAGCTCCGGACTAGCGGGAGGGCGAGATGAGCAGTTCTTC
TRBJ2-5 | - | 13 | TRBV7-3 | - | CASSLSSRETQYF | TGTGCCAGCAGCTTAAGTTCGCGAGAGACCCAGTACTTC
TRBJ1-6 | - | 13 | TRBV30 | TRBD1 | CAWRDRANSPLHF | TGTGCCTGGAGGGACAGGGCTAACTCACCCCTCCACTTT
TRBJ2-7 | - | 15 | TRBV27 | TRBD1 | CASRATGTGGYEQYF | TGTGCCAGCAGAGCGACCGGGACAGGGGGCTACGAGCAGTACTTC
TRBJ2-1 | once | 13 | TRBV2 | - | CASTSGSYNEQFF | TGTGCCAGCACATCGGGCTCCTACAATGAGCAGTTCTTC
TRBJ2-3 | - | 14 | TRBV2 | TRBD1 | CASKRTGGTDTQYF | TGTGCCAGCAAAAGGACAGGGGGCACAGATACGCAGTATTTT
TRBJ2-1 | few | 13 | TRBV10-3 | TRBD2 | CAINEREGNEQFF | TGTGCCATCAACGAGCGGGAGGGCAATGAGCAGTTCTTC
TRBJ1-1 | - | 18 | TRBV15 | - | CATSRDSWGQGINTEAFF | TGTGCCACCAGCAGAGATTCTTGGGGCCAGGGTATAAACACTGAAGCTTTCTTT
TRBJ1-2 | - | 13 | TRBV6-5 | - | CASSYQGPYGYTF | TGTGCCAGCAGTTATCAGGGGCCCTATGGCTACACCTTC
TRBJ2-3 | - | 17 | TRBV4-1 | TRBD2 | CASSQRSGRGSTDTQYF | TGCGCCAGCAGCCAAAGGAGCGGGAGAGGGAGCACAGATACGCAGTATTTT
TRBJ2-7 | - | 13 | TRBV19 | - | CASSLTGPYEQYF | TGTGCCAGTAGCCTGACAGGACCCTACGAGCAGTACTTC
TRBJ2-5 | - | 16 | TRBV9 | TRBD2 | CASSVDPAGVQETQYF | TGTGCCAGCAGCGTAGATCCAGCGGGAGTCCAGGAGACCCAGTACTTC
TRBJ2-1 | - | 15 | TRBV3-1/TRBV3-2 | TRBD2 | CASSLSGGSYNEQFF | TGTGCCAGCAGCCTAAGCGGGGGCTCCTACAATGAGCAGTTCTTC
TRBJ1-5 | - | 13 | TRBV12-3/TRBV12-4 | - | CASSLFLAQPQHF | TGTGCCAGCAGTTTATTTCTAGCTCAGCCCCAGCATTTT
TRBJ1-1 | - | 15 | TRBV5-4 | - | CASSDTSSRGTEAFF | TGTGCCAGCAGTGACACCTCCTCACGTGGCACTGAAGCTTTCTTT
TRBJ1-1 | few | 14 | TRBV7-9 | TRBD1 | CASSLTGGTTEAFF | TGTGCCAGCAGTTTGACAGGGGGGACCACTGAAGCTTTCTTT
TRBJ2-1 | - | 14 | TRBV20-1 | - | CSASPRVGYNEQFF | TGCAGTGCTAGTCCCAGGGTGGGCTACAATGAGCAGTTCTTC
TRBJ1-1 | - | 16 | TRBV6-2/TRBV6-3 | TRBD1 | CASSPRRTGDIPEAFF | TGTGCCAGCAGTCCCCGACGTACAGGGGATATTCCTGAAGCTTTCTTT
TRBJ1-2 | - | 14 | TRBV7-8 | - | CASSLGGQNYGYTF | TGTGCCAGCAGCTTAGGGGGACAAAACTATGGCTACACCTTC
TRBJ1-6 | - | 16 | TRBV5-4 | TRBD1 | CASSFGQGSSNSPLHF | TGTGCCAGCAGTTTCGGACAGGGAAGCTCCAATTCACCCCTCCACTTT
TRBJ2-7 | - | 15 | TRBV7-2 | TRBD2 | CASSITSGGAYEQYF | TGTGCCAGCAGCATTACGAGCGGGGGGGCCTACGAGCAGTACTTC
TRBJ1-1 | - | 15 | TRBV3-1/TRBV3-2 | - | CASSTTGGRRTEAFF | TGTGCCAGCAGCACGACGGGGGGGAGAAGAACTGAAGCTTTCTTT
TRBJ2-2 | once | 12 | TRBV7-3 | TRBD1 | CASQGESGELFF | TGTGCCAGCCAGGGGGAATCCGGGGAGCTGTTTTTT